This T cell receptor (beta chain) was recorded in a study of human T cells and chemical hapten exposure. For the study at large: Patches that contained 0.01% DPC were applied to the upper back and read at 6 days. Overall study results and limits: With DPC sensitization, TCRs exceeding 1 in 1000 frequency showed no change.

Separate cDNA molecules received unique molecular identifiers, which the library attached to them. A single record per CDR3 protein comes from TCRdb applying MiXCR to the RACE reads. This table has around 150,000 distinct CDR3 sequences, roughly 15% appearing once. Trimming left V 6 bases short and J 0 bases short, with 13 bases between. The CDR3 runs 15 residues. CDR1 is SGDLS and CDR2 is YYNGEE in the germline V gene. Time point: patch test 1, 2 weeks after DPC sensitization. Treatment indicated: therapeutic diphenylcyclopropenone sensitization with weekly scalp DPC. The template was total RNA from unfractionated whole blood. As concerns this clonotype: Its antigen is as yet unknown.

The chain combines TRBV9 with TRBJ2-1, with a tentative D call TRBD2 (6 bases). The source of this sequence is a woman in her 30s with alopecia areata. Some clones in this sample may be carry-over from other donors' samples. This material consisted of whole blood, taken in connection with sensitization to the hapten diphenylcyclopropenone (DPC). This chain's CDR3 is CASNLEGSSYNEQFF. DNA for the CDR3: TGTGCCAGCAACTTGGAGGGGAGCTCCTACAATGAGCAGTTCTTC.